The 2 T cell receptor beta chains given below trace back to one sample, sequenced in a study of shared clonotypes between healthy human individuals. TCRdb's table, derived via immunoSEQ multiplex PCR, lists solely in-frame clones and lacks some. The sample holds hundreds of thousands of clones; around two thirds are singletons and the top ten take more than 1.5%. The specimen sequenced was memory CD4+ T cells sorted from blood. Subset indicated: CD45RA-negative fraction. The receptors here all came from a woman aged 25 to 39 in good health.

This chain links TRBV10-3 with TRBJ2-7, with D possibly being TRBD2 (5 bases). The CDR3 is 14 amino acids. CDR1 and CDR2 from the germline V gene are ENHRY and SYGVKD. V was pared by 11 bases and J by 0 bases, with 17 bases between. The CDR3 loop reads CASKAGASSYEQYF. Here the CDR3 DNA reads TGTGCCTCCAAGGCGGGCGCGAGCTCCTACGAGCAGTACTTC.

The table lists this clone with a count of one. V gene TRBV29-1 combines with J gene TRBJ2-1; D perhaps matches TRBD2 (6 bases). In germline, CDR1 is SQVTM, CDR2 ANQGSEA. This CDR3 spans 13 amino acids. V shed 4 bases and J shed 5 bases, with 12 bases lying between them. The CDR3 nucleotides read TGCAGCGTTGTTAGGCGGGATCACAATGAGCAGTTCTTC. It translates to CSVVRRDHNEQFF.